Sequencing of this T cell receptor beta chain was carried out in a study of response to subunit inactivated influenza vaccine. General study results and limits: Authors proposed each seasonal influenza vaccination draws in few new T cells.

TCRdb ran MiXCR on the RT-PCR reads and lists one entry per CDR3 protein. The sample records some 300,000 distinct CDR3 sequences, approximately 21% being singletons. Turning to this clonotype: Its antigen is not identified.

Germline loops: CDR1 PRHDT, CDR2 FYEKMQ (reference sequence). Losses at the gene ends were 5 bases for V and 4 bases for J; bases not matched to a gene: 7. CDR3 length: 14 amino acids. The specimen was PBMCs from blood, collected about 20 months after vaccination. The receptor comes from a man between 50 and 69 years old who received an inactivated influenza vaccine. This rearrangement joins TRBV13 to TRBJ2-5, with TRBD2 matching 7 bases. The CDR3 sequence is CASSLGGISETQYF. The CDR3 coding sequence is TGTGCCAGCAGCCTGGGGGGGATTTCAGAGACCCAGTACTTC.